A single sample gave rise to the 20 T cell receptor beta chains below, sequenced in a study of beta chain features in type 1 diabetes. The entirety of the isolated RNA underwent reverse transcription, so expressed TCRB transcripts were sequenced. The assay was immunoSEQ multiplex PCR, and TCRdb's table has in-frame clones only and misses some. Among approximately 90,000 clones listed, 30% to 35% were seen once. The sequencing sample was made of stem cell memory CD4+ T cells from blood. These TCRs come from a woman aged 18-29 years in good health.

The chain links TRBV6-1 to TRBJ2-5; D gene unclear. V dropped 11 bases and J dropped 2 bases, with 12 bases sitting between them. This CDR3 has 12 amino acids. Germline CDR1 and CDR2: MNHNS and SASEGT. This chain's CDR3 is CAGGRQQETQYF. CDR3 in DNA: TGTGCCGGCGGTCGGCAACAAGAGACCCAGTACTTC.

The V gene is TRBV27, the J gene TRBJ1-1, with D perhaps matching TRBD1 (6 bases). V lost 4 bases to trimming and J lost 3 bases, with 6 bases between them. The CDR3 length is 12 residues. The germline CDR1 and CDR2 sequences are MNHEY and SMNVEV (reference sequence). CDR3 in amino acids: CASSSGDTEAFF. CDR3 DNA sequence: TGTGCCAGCAGTTCAGGGGACACTGAAGCTTTCTTT.

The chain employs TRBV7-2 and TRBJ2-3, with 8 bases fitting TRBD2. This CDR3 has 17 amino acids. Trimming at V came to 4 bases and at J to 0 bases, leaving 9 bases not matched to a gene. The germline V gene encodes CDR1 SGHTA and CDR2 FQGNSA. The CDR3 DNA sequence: TGTGCCAGCAGCTCGTTGACTAGCGCCTCTAGCACAGATACGCAGTATTTT. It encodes CASSSLTSASSTDTQYF.

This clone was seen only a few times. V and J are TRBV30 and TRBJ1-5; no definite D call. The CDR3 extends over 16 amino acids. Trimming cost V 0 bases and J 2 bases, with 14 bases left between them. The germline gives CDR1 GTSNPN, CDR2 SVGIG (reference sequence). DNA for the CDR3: TGTGCCTGGAGTGTACTTGGCGGCGGTGGCAATCAGCCCCAGCATTTT. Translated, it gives CAWSVLGGGGNQPQHF.

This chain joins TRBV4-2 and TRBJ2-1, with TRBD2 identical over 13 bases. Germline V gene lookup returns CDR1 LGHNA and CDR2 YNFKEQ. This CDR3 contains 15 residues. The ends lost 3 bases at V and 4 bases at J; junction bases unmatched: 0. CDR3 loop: CASSQGLAGYNEQFF. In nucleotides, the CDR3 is TGTGCCAGCAGCCAGGGACTAGCGGGATACAATGAGCAGTTCTTC.

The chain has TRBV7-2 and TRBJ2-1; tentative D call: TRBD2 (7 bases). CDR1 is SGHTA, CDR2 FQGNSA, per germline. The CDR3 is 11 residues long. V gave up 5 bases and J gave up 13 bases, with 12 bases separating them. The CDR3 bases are TGTGCCAGCAGCCCATGGGGGGGCCAGTTCTTC. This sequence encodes CASSPWGGQFF.

CDR3 DNA sequence: TGTGCCTGCCAGGGCAGTAAGAACACTGAAGCTTTCTTT. It codes for CACQGSKNTEAFF. The rearrangement joins TRBV18 to TRBJ1-1, with a weak D call TRBD1 (5 bases). This CDR3 has 13 residues. The ends were cut back, 11 bases at V and 1 base at J, with 14 bases in the middle. The germline gives CDR1 KGHSH, CDR2 LQKENI.

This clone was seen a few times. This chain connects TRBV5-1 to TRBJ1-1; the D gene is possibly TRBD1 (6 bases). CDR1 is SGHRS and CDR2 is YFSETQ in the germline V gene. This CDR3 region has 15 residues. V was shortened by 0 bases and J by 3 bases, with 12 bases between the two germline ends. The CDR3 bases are TGCGCCAGCAGCTTGGCGGAGGGGGGGGACACTGAAGCTTTCTTT. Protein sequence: CASSLAEGGDTEAFF.

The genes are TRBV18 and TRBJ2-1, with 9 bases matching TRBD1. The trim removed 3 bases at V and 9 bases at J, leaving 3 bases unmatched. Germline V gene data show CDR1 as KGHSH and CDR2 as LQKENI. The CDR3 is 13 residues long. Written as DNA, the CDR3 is TGTGCCAGCTCACCGGGGACAGGGAGTGAGCAGTTCTTC. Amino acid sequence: CASSPGTGSEQFF.

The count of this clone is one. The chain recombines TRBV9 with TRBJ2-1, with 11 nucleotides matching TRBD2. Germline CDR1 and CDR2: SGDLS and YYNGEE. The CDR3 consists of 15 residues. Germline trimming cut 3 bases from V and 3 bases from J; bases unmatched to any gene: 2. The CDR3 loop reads CASSAGLAVYNEQFF. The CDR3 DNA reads TGTGCCAGCAGCGCGGGACTAGCGGTCTACAATGAGCAGTTCTTC.

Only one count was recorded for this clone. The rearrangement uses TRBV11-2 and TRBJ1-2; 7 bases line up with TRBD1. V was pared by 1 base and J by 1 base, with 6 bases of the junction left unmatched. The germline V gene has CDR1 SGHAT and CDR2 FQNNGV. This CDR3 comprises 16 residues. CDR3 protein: CASSLGGQIFNYGYTF. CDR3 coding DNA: TGTGCCAGCAGCTTAGGGGGACAGATTTTTAACTATGGCTACACCTTC.

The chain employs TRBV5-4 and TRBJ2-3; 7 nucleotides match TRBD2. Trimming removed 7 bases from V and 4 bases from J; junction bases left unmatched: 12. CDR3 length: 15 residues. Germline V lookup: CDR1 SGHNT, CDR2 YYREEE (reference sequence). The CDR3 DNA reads TGTGCCAGCTATTGGGGGGGTGCCTCTTCAGATACGCAGTATTTT. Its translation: CASYWGGASSDTQYF.

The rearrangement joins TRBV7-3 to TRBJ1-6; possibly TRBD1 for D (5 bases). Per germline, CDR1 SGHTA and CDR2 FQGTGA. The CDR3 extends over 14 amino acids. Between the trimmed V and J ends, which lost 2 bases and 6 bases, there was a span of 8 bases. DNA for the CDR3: TGTGCCAGCAGCTTAGGGGCGGCTAATTCACCCCTCCACTTT. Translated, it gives CASSLGAANSPLHF.

The CDR3 loop is CASSQEKGRGGRETQYF. CDR3 DNA sequence: TGTGCCAGCAGCCAAGAAAAAGGGCGGGGGGGCCGAGAGACCCAGTACTTC. The chain employs TRBV4-2 and TRBJ2-5, with 9 bases that match TRBD2. Germline values: CDR1 LGHNA, CDR2 YNFKEQ. This CDR3 spans 17 amino acids. With 0 bases clipped from V and 4 bases from J, the junction kept 9 bases outside the gene matches.

The CDR3 DNA follows: TGTGCCAGCAGCCCAGAGGGATTCCTGAACACTGAAGCTTTCTTT. Encoded protein: CASSPEGFLNTEAFF. V is TRBV11-1 and J is TRBJ1-1; no definite D call. The CDR3 consists of 15 residues. Trimming removed 5 bases at V and 0 bases at J, with 13 bases between. The germline V gene has CDR1 SGHAT and CDR2 FQDESV (reference sequence).

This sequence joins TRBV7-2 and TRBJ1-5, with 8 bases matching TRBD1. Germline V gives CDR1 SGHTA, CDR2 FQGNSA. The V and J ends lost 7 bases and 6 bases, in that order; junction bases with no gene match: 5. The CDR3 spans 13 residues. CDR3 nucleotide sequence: TGTGCCAGCACCGAAACAGGGGGTCAGCCCCAGCATTTT. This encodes CASTETGGQPQHF.

The CDR3 spells CATSRDQSQAEQYF. Written as DNA, the CDR3 is TGTGCCACCAGCAGAGATCAGAGCCAGGCAGAGCAGTACTTC. This sequence joins TRBV15 and TRBJ2-7; no definite D call. The CDR3 sequence is 14 residues long. Per germline, CDR1 LNHNV and CDR2 YYDKDF (reference sequence). With 0 bases removed from V and 7 bases from J, the gap between germline ends came to 13 bases.

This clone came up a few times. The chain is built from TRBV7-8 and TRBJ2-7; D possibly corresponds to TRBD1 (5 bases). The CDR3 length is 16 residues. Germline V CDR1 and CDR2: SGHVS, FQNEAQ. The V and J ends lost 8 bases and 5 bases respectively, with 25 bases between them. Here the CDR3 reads CASSRRGAIRVDEQYF. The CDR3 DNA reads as TGTGCCAGCTCGCGTCGTGGGGCGATTAGAGTTGACGAGCAGTACTTC.

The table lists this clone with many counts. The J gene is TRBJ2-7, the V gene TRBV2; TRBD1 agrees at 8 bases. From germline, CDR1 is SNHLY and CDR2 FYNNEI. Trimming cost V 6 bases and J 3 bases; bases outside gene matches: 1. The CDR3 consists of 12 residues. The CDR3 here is CASRGQDYEQYF. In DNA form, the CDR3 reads TGTGCCAGCAGGGGACAGGACTACGAGCAGTACTTC.

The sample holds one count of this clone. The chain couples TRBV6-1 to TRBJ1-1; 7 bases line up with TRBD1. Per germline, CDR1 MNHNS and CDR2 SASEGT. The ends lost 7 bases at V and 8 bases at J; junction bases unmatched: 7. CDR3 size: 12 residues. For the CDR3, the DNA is TGTGCCAGCACCCTCGTCAGGGGGGAAGCTTTCTTT. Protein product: CASTLVRGEAFF.